This T cell receptor beta chain was sequenced in a study of blood T cell repertoires in COVID-19. Study details: Samples taken during acute and convalescent COVID-19 were collected in the United States, Italy and Spain. The analysed material was cDNA or gDNA that came from T cells, B-cell-depleted T cells, or PBMCs.

Authors' data handling: The authors estimated nucleated cell counts from reference gene primer amplification. Clones were sequenced by immunoSEQ multiplex PCR, and TCRdb holds only the in-frame ones, with some missing. The V and J calls and clone size come from that table; D and trimming were worked out from the DNA. Here the sample spans about 300,000 clones, about 90% being singletons. J gave up 5 bases and V 3 bases, and 6 bases lay outside the gene matches. Germline V gene sequence: CDR1 SGHRS, CDR2 YFSETQ. CDR3 length: 15 amino acids. In Cohort 3, a recovered donor had either two negative PCRs, clearance, or symptom resolution.

Sequencing was performed on PBMCs or T cells enriched from blood (not recorded which). This clonotype originated in a woman in her twenties or thirties who had recovered from COVID-19. The V call is TRBV5-1, the J call TRBJ1-5; 9 positions agree with TRBD1. The CDR3 reads CASSSGTGSHQPQHF. The CDR3 DNA reads TGCGCCAGCAGCTCCGGGACAGGGTCACATCAGCCCCAGCATTTT.